This T cell receptor beta chain was recovered during a study of shared clonotypes between healthy human individuals (dated by TCRdb to 2018 to 2021). Some background on the complete study: A few men and two women, aged 18 to 49 years, made up the cohort. For each donor, CD4 naive and CD4 memory were each run on three plates, CD8 naive on two plates, and CD8 memory on one plate. Blood TCR repertoires of four to six healthy adults were deeply sequenced to estimate repertoire size and the extent of clonotype sharing between individuals. Libraries were prepared and TCR repertoires were sequenced by different laboratories using diverse techniques, in order to increase sequencing depth and limit assay-specific biases. Leukapheresis yielded between about 0.9 and 9.5 billion PBMCs per donor. Overall study results and their limits: Rarefaction of sorted-subset datasets indicated incomplete sequencing despite the large sequencing depth. Because the study included only a small number of donors, the genetic and exposure-history diversity represented was limited. Pairwise subsampling led to the expectation that sequencing depth would affect the degree of clonotype sharing among donors. Only blood was sampled, and tissue TCR repertoires likely differ from those in blood. Larger estimated clonotype richness was generally found for naive subsets than for memory subsets. Sharing across a few donors was observed for around 5% of naive CD4, 3% to 3.5% of naive CD8, roughly 2.4% of memory CD4, and about 0.38% of memory CD8 clonotypes. Clonotypes shared by all four sorted-subset donors showed higher generation probabilities than non-shared clonotypes.

The CDR3 goes from the cysteine to the phenylalanine over 16 residues. The kept DNA is CDR3 alone, 48 bases in frame from the first base. Reading the germline V gene (reference sequence) gives CDR1 MNHNY and CDR2 SVGAGI. V drops 2 bases and J drops 0 bases, leaving 14 bases in between. The donors were healthy, HIV-negative adults who had no recently reported acute infections or vaccinations. All donors were Caucasian adults living in Nashville, Tennessee, USA. CD4+ T cells were enriched through magnetic negative selection, after which naive cells were positively selected on CD45RA and the remaining negative fraction served as the memory subset. Blood was collected by leukapheresis, and PBMCs were isolated by Ficoll-Histopaque density gradient centrifugation and then cryopreserved in liquid nitrogen vapor phase. Purity and quantity of every magnetically sorted T cell population were checked by analytical flow cytometry. Genomic DNA was isolated from every sorted fraction and measured by UV absorbance on a Nanodrop 2000c.

As for this clone: Its antigen is not yet known. Per-nucleotide qualities are absent, and no much larger clonotype sits a single base away.

Using the deep immunoSEQ assay, TCR CDR3 regions were amplified from genomic DNA by multiplex PCR. Extracted genomic DNA from each cell subset was distributed evenly across all wells of several immunoSEQ 96-well plates, and each plate was treated as a replicate. For sorted subsets, roughly 0.2 ug genomic DNA, equal to tens of thousands of T cell genomes, was loaded into each replicate PCR. The purified libraries were quantified using a Qubit 3.0 fluorometer, sized with a Bioanalyzer 2100, and then quantified again using the KAPA Library Quantification kit. A separate single-read 150-cycle Illumina NextSeq 550 flow cell was used to sequence each immunoSEQ 96-well plate. In the original analysis: Because only junctional sequences without quality scores were contained in the immunoSEQ output, filtering matching that applied to full-length reads could not be performed. Sequences were annotated with PyIR, a Python wrapper for IgBLAST v1.9, and V/J genes and CDR3 were assigned using IMGT germline references. Reads with weak V/J assignments (E-value above 1e-6), missing CDR3, stop codons, out-of-frame junctions, or ambiguous translated residues were removed. V3J clonotypes were defined as sequences sharing an identical inferred V gene, J gene, and CDR3 amino acid sequence. The percentage overlap between two repertoires was calculated by dividing the number of shared unique clonotypes by the size of the smaller repertoire. RTK rarefaction, the Chao1 estimator, and Recon v2.1 estimates of unobserved clonotypes were used to assess repertoire richness. Generation probabilities for all TCRbeta clonotypes obtained by the gDNA method from a handful of donors were computed using OLGA. Here the immuneACCESS table is served through TCRdb, limited to in-frame sequences with V and J called. Missing clones are a known gap in these copies; in checked studies unresolved V genes cover under half, and the rest lacks a known reason. V, J and clone size are those of that table, while D and trimming were read from the DNA. A total of more than 2,000,000 clones appear in this sample, around nine tenths of them only once. The ten largest clonotypes hold roughly 0.15% of the sample.

Sequencing used naive CD4+ T cells sorted from blood. In the paper's terms, the cell subset or site label means: CD45RA+ positively selected. The chain is assembled from TRBV6-6 and TRBJ2-7, and perhaps TRBD1 as D gene, on 6 matching bases. The receptor comes from a man between 18 and 29 years old in good health. The DNA sequence reads TGTGCCAGCAGTTACCCCGGGACACAGAGCTCCTACGAGCAGTACTTC. It specifies CASSYPGTQSSYEQYF.